This T cell receptor beta chain was retrieved from a study of OX40 agonist ivuxolimab in advanced cancers. Study in general: Of the participants, roughly 40% had some prior anti-PD-1, anti-PD-L1 or anti-CTLA-4 therapy, which was allowed.

Peripheral blood came from all dose cohorts at three timepoints. The trim removed 5 bases at V and 5 bases at J, leaving 3 bases unmatched. Looked up from germline, CDR1 is PRHDT and CDR2 is FYEKMQ (reference sequence). This CDR3 is built from 14 residues. Clones were read by immunoSEQ multiplex PCR, and TCRdb kept only the in-frame ones, dropping some. In the table there are approximately 60,000 clones, about four fifths of which are singletons. In the case of this clone: Its target is not known.

Study conclusions and caveats: The mean number of expanded clones was higher in CD8+ T cells than in CD4+.

This clonotype was sampled from an adult with an advanced solid tumor such as melanoma, head and neck, liver or kidney cancer. Sample: CD4+ or CD8+ T cells sorted from blood, taken in a trial of the OX40 agonist ivuxolimab. The chain carries TRBV13 and TRBJ1-5; 10 bases align to TRBD1. For the CDR3, the DNA is TGTGCCAGCAGCCACGGGACAGGGGATCAGCCCCAGCATTTT. Its translation is CASSHGTGDQPQHF.